One and the same sample provided the 15 T cell receptor beta chains below, sequenced in a study of T cells in Graves' hyperthyroidism and ophthalmopathy. What was amplified from RNA transcripts were TCR beta CDR3 regions. TCR CDR3 underwent first-round RT-PCR with the HTBI primer set. One entry per CDR3 protein, called by TCRdb with MiXCR from the multiplex PCR reads. The sample shows 650,000 to 750,000 distinct CDR3 sequences, around 15% of them seen only once. The sample was blood. These receptors were collected from a woman younger than 30 with Graves' hyperthyroidism.

In DNA form, the CDR3 reads TGTGCCAGCAGAATCCAGGGGGCAAGCAATCAGCCCCAGCATTTT. Translating it yields CASRIQGASNQPQHF. The J gene is TRBJ1-5, the V gene TRBV27, with 8 bases fitting TRBD1. V gave up 6 bases and J gave up 1 base; unmatched junction bases: 5. The CDR3 is 15 residues long. CDR1 is MNHEY, CDR2 SMNVEV, per germline (reference sequence).

The chain uses TRBV24-1 and TRBJ2-1, with D possibly TRBD2 on 5 matching bases. CDR1 KGHDR and CDR2 SFDVKD come from the germline V gene. This CDR3 is built from 21 residues. The germline V and J ends were trimmed by 6 bases and 3 bases, with 32 bases remaining between them. The CDR3 sequence: CATSSPTKNTSFRESYNEQFF. DNA for the CDR3: TGTGCCACCAGTTCCCCCACGAAGAACACCAGTTTTAGGGAGAGCTACAATGAGCAGTTCTTC.

The CDR3 nucleotides read TGTGCCAGCAGCTTAGCCCGAACCAATCAGCCCCAGCATTTT. Its translation: CASSLARTNQPQHF. The chain links TRBV7-2 to TRBJ1-5; D unresolved. The ends were cut back, 0 bases at V and 3 bases at J, with 6 bases in the middle. The CDR3 has 14 amino acids. Germline loops: CDR1 SGHTA, CDR2 FQGNSA.

This clonotype has just a few counts. The rearrangement links TRBV19 to TRBJ2-1; TRBD2 is a possible D gene (7 bases). V was shortened by 6 bases and J by 6 bases, with 18 bases between the two germline ends. From germline, CDR1 is LNHDA and CDR2 SQIVND (reference sequence). The length of the CDR3 is 15 residues. CDR3: CASSLQGGIFNEQFF. The DNA for the CDR3 is TGTGCCAGTAGCCTACAGGGAGGGATCTTCAATGAGCAGTTCTTC.

The chain uses TRBV9 and TRBJ1-1, with D hard to call. V was pared by 3 bases and J by 6 bases, with 15 bases between. The CDR3 loop spans 14 amino acids. CDR1 is SGDLS, CDR2 YYNGEE, per germline. CDR3 bases: TGTGCCAGCAGCGCGACCCATCATAGTGCTGAAGCTTTCTTT. It translates to CASSATHHSAEAFF.

This clonotype was detected ten times or more. Here the CDR3 reads CASSLGHGGHNEQFF. The CDR3 DNA reads as TGTGCCAGCAGCTTAGGTCACGGGGGCCATAATGAGCAGTTCTTC. The chain links TRBV7-2 to TRBJ2-1; D may match TRBD1 or TRBD2 (6 bases each). The germline V and J ends were trimmed by 1 base and 7 bases, with 14 bases remaining between them. Germline V CDR1 and CDR2: SGHTA, FQGNSA. The CDR3 consists of 15 residues.

This clonotype was recorded many times. The chain carries TRBV20-1 and TRBJ2-3; D gene ambiguous. The germline V gene has CDR1 DFQATT and CDR2 SNEGSKA (reference sequence). The CDR3 is 13 amino acids. Deletions cut 2 bases from V and 5 bases from J, with 11 bases between. The CDR3 is CSARPEVEDTQYF. The CDR3 coding sequence is TGCAGTGCTAGACCCGAGGTTGAAGATACGCAGTATTTT.

This clonotype was observed at least ten times. The gene calls are TRBV2 and TRBJ1-6; 9 bases are shared with TRBD1. The CDR3 spans 15 residues. Germline CDR1 SNHLY, CDR2 FYNNEI. J lost 9 bases, V lost 4 bases, and 7 bases had no gene match. CDR3 protein: CASSGDRAVGSPLHF. CDR3 nucleotide sequence: TGTGCCAGCAGTGGGGACAGGGCGGTCGGTTCACCCCTCCACTTT. Based on the CDR3 plus reference TRBV2 and TRBJ1-6, the full variable domain is EPEVTQTPSHQVTQMGQEVILRCVPISNHLYFYWYRQILGQKVEFLVSFYNNEISEKSEIFDDQFSVERPDGSNFTLKIRSTKLEDSAMYFCASSGDRAVGSPLHFGNGTRLTVT.

J is TRBJ1-2 and V is TRBV3-1, with 9 bases that match TRBD1. There are 17 residues in the CDR3. V lost 4 bases and J lost 1; bases outside the gene matches: 10. Germline assignment: CDR1 LGHDT and CDR2 YNNKEL (reference sequence). CDR3 DNA: TGTGCCAGCAGCCCCGGGACAGGGAGGTTCGATAACTATGGCTACACCTTC. This encodes CASSPGTGRFDNYGYTF.

The chain is built from TRBV5-6 and TRBJ1-3; D is uncertain. CDR3 size: 15 residues. Germline V gene data show CDR1 as SGHDT and CDR2 as YYEEEE. Trimming left V 2 bases short and J 0 bases short, with 9 bases between. Here the CDR3 reads CASSLKRSSGNTIYF. CDR3 coding DNA: TGTGCCAGCAGCTTAAAACGGAGCTCTGGAAACACCATATATTTT.

A few counts support this clonotype. The V call is TRBV19, the J call TRBJ2-1; D possibly corresponds to TRBD1 (5 bases). Trimming stripped 3 bases from V and 3 bases from J, with 12 bases between. Germline V lookup: CDR1 LNHDA, CDR2 SQIVND (reference sequence). This CDR3 is built from 15 residues. In DNA form, the CDR3 reads TGTGCCAGTAGTATCAATTGGGGCCACTACAATGAGCAGTTCTTC. This translates into CASSINWGHYNEQFF.

The chain recombines TRBV24-1 with TRBJ2-2, with 12 bases fitting TRBD2. V shed 3 bases and J 7 bases; nucleotides not matched to a gene: 2. The CDR3 covers 15 residues. Germline lookup yields CDR1 KGHDR and CDR2 SFDVKD. The CDR3 DNA sequence: TGTGCCACCAGTGATATGGGACTAGCGGGCGGGGAGCTGTTTTTT. It translates to CATSDMGLAGGELFF.

The chain is built from TRBV15 and TRBJ2-3; D is unclear. Germline CDR1 and CDR2: LNHNV and YYDKDF (reference sequence). V was clipped by 3 bases and J by 1 base, with 11 bases between them. The CDR3 consists of 15 residues. The CDR3 spells CATSREYSGTDTQYF. For the CDR3, the DNA is TGTGCCACCAGCAGGGAGTACTCCGGCACAGATACGCAGTATTTT.

The chain joins TRBV6-1 to TRBJ2-7; a weak D match, TRBD2 (5 bases). V lost 6 bases and J 2 bases, leaving 14 bases between the germline ends. The CDR3 runs 14 residues. CDR1 is MNHNS and CDR2 is SASEGT in the germline V gene. CDR3 DNA sequence: TGTGCCAGCAGAGAGACGGAGCGGCCCTACGAGCAGTACTTC. Translation: CASRETERPYEQYF.

This clonotype was observed at least ten times. The V call is TRBV18, the J call TRBJ2-1; D remains unclear. Germline V CDR1 and CDR2: KGHSH, LQKENI. The CDR3 has 14 residues. Deletions cut 1 base from V and 2 bases from J, with 6 bases between. The CDR3 reads CASSPLTAYNEQFF. CDR3 coding DNA: TGTGCCAGCTCACCACTCACAGCCTACAATGAGCAGTTCTTC.